Listed here are 27 T cell receptor beta chains from one sample, sequenced in a study of CD8+ T cells in alopecia areata. Extracted RNA was reverse transcribed into cDNA, the sequencing template. Assay used: immunoSEQ multiplex PCR; TCRdb lists only in-frame clones, some missing. The table lists 200,000 or so clones, 58% of them singletons, with 5.5% to 6% in the top ten. The sample's treatment: oral pan-JAK inhibitor, 5-10 mg twice daily. The sequencing used CD4+ T cells sorted from blood, collected at week 24, from a patient treated with tofacitinib. The receptors stem from a human donor with alopecia areata.

The chain combines TRBV4-3 with TRBJ2-6; a weak D match, TRBD2 (5 bases). This CDR3 region has 16 residues. CDR1 is LGHNA and CDR2 is YSLEER in the germline V gene. Trimming took 0 bases from V and 1 from J, leaving 7 bases between them. The CDR3 region is CASSQDWESGANVLTF. For the CDR3, the DNA is TGCGCCAGCAGCCAAGATTGGGAGTCTGGGGCCAACGTCCTGACTTTC.

This clone has more than one count but fewer than ten. This chain uses TRBV5-1 with TRBJ2-7; no reliable D call. The CDR3 covers 13 residues. V was pared by 4 bases and J by 7 bases, with 15 bases between. CDR1 is SGHRS, CDR2 YFSETQ, per germline. CDR3 region: CASSQDIKREQYF. CDR3 coding DNA: TGCGCCAGCAGCCAAGATATAAAGCGAGAGCAGTACTTC. The full variable domain, its missing parts supplied by reference TRBV5-1 and TRBJ2-7, is KAGVTQTPRYLIKTRGQQVTLSCSPISGHRSVSWYQQTPGQGLQFLFEYFSETQRNKGNFPGRFSGRQFSNSRSEMNVSTLELGDSALYLCASSQDIKREQYFGPGTRLTVT.

This clone showed up just once. V gene TRBV29-1 combines with J gene TRBJ2-1; either TRBD1 or TRBD2 may supply D (5 bases each). CDR3 length: 14 amino acids. V was trimmed by 3 bases and J by 6 bases, leaving 15 bases between them. The germline CDR1 and CDR2 sequences are SQVTM and ANQGSEA. CDR3 sequence: CSVEARGDGNEQFF. CDR3 sequence (DNA): TGCAGCGTTGAGGCCAGAGGGGATGGCAATGAGCAGTTCTTC.

With regard to this clone: Other DNA sequences from this sample encode an identical CDR3 as well. This chain uses TRBV2 with TRBJ2-5; D uncertain. CDR3 length: 13 amino acids. The V end was cut by 6 bases, the J end by 0 bases, with 8 bases between. Germline assignment: CDR1 SNHLY and CDR2 FYNNEI. The CDR3 spells CASSFTDQETQYF. CDR3 in DNA: TGTGCCAGCAGCTTCACGGACCAAGAGACCCAGTACTTC.

The CDR3 is CATSRDAAYEQYF. In nucleotides, the CDR3 is TGTGCCACCAGCAGAGATGCCGCCTACGAGCAGTACTTC. The rearrangement joins TRBV15 to TRBJ2-7; D remains ambiguous. V gave up 0 bases and J gave up 2 bases, with 5 bases separating them. Germline CDR1 and CDR2: LNHNV and YYDKDF (reference sequence). This CDR3 has 13 residues. The full variable domain, with the rest looked up from reference TRBV15 and TRBJ2-7, is DAMVIQNPRYQVTQFGKPVTLSCSQTLNHNVMYWYQQKSSQAPKLLFHYYDKDFNNEADTPDNFQSRRPNTSFCFLDIRSPGLGDTAMYLCATSRDAAYEQYFGPGTRLTVT.

The chain employs TRBV19 and TRBJ2-5; 9 bases fit TRBD2. The CDR3 runs to 13 residues. The V and J ends lost 7 bases and 2 bases, in that order; junction bases with no gene match: 2. Germline loops: CDR1 LNHDA, CDR2 SQIVND (reference sequence). DNA of the CDR3: TGTGCCAGTACTAGCGGGGAGCAAGAGACCCAGTACTTC. The encoded protein is CASTSGEQETQYF.

The V call is TRBV6-5, the J call TRBJ2-2; no reliable D call. CDR3 length equals 12 residues. Germline loops: CDR1 MNHEY, CDR2 SVGAGI. Trimming left V 6 bases short and J 6 bases short, with 8 bases between. The CDR3: CASSHRSGELFF. The CDR3 DNA sequence: TGTGCCAGCAGCCACCGATCCGGGGAGCTGTTTTTT.

This chain joins TRBV18 and TRBJ2-3; D unresolved. Germline CDR1 and CDR2: KGHSH and LQKENI. The CDR3 runs to 13 residues. The V end was cut by 9 bases, the J end by 0 bases, with 10 bases between. CDR3 sequence: CASTAPSTDTQYF. CDR3 coding DNA: TGTGCCAGTACGGCTCCAAGCACAGATACGCAGTATTTT.

This chain connects TRBV27 to TRBJ1-2; 7 bases align to TRBD1. The CDR3 runs to 15 residues. Germline CDR1 reads MNHEY; CDR2 reads SMNVEV (reference sequence). V was clipped by 6 bases and J by 5 bases; unmatched bases: 12. This CDR3 reads CASSPIGDRGYGYTF. DNA of the CDR3: TGTGCCAGCAGCCCCATTGGGGACAGAGGATATGGCTACACCTTC.

The chain links TRBV6-6 to TRBJ2-7, with TRBD1 matching 11 bases. Germline values: CDR1 MNHNY, CDR2 SVGAGI (reference sequence). The CDR3 loop spans 15 amino acids. After removal of 2 bases from V and 3 bases from J, the junction contained 3 bases not matched to a gene. The CDR3 sequence is CASSYRGQGVYEQYF. The CDR3 DNA sequence: TGTGCCAGCAGTTACCGGGGACAGGGGGTCTACGAGCAGTACTTC.

The chain employs TRBV29-1 and TRBJ1-1; perhaps TRBD1 as D (5 bases). CDR3 size: 14 residues. Trimming removed 3 bases at V and 2 bases at J, with 13 bases between. From germline, CDR1 is SQVTM and CDR2 ANQGSEA. CDR3 nucleotides: TGCAGCGTTGACATCACAGGAATAAACACTGAAGCTTTCTTT. Its translation: CSVDITGINTEAFF. The complete variable domain, with remaining parts taken from reference TRBV29-1 and TRBJ1-1, reads SAVISQKPSRDICQRGTSLTIQCQVDSQVTMMFWYRQQPGQSLTLIATANQGSEATYESGFVIDKFPISRPNLTFSTLTVSNMSPEDSSIYLCSVDITGINTEAFFGQGTRLTVV.

This clone was recorded at least ten times. The chain combines TRBV2 with TRBJ2-2; the match to TRBD1 covers 9 bases. Germline values: CDR1 SNHLY, CDR2 FYNNEI. V dropped 5 bases and J dropped 3; count of bases not matched to a gene: 4. The CDR3 is 15 residues long. The CDR3 bases are TGTGCCAGCAGTCAACAGGGGGCCGACACCGGGGAGCTGTTTTTT. It encodes CASSQQGADTGELFF. The whole variable domain, filled in from reference TRBV2 and TRBJ2-2, reads EPEVTQTPSHQVTQMGQEVILRCVPISNHLYFYWYRQILGQKVEFLVSFYNNEISEKSEIFDDQFSVERPDGSNFTLKIRSTKLEDSAMYFCASSQQGADTGELFFGEGSRLTVL.

This chain's CDR3 is CASTKGLVGQETQYF. The CDR3 DNA reads as TGCGCCAGCACCAAAGGACTAGTCGGACAAGAGACCCAGTACTTC. This sequence joins TRBV5-1 and TRBJ2-5, with 7 bases matching TRBD2. Germline trimming cut 6 bases from V and 2 bases from J; bases unmatched to any gene: 10. Germline assignment: CDR1 SGHRS and CDR2 YFSETQ. The CDR3 has 15 residues. Together with reference TRBV5-1 and TRBJ2-5, the CDR3 gives the full variable domain: KAGVTQTPRYLIKTRGQQVTLSCSPISGHRSVSWYQQTPGQGLQFLFEYFSETQRNKGNFPGRFSGRQFSNSRSEMNVSTLELGDSALYLCASTKGLVGQETQYFGPGTRLLVL.

This chain connects TRBV7-9 to TRBJ2-1; perhaps TRBD2 as D (5 bases). CDR3 size: 15 residues. The germline V gene encodes CDR1 SEHNR and CDR2 FQNEAQ (reference sequence). V shed 5 bases and J shed 4 bases, with 15 bases lying between them. CDR3 nucleotide sequence: TGTGCCAGCAGCAGTCTGGCGGGTTCGTACAATGAGCAGTTCTTC. It codes for CASSSLAGSYNEQFF.

The V call is TRBV7-2, the J call TRBJ2-5; 8 nucleotides align to TRBD2. V was clipped by 5 bases and J by 5 bases; unmatched bases: 4. Germline values: CDR1 SGHTA, CDR2 FQGNSA. The CDR3 consists of 13 residues. CDR3 residues: CASSTGRGETQYF. DNA for the CDR3: TGTGCCAGCAGCACCGGGAGGGGGGAGACCCAGTACTTC.

The chain carries TRBV7-6 and TRBJ2-2, with no clear D. From germline, CDR1 is SGHVS and CDR2 FNYEAQ. Trimming shortened V by 2 bases and J by 6 bases, and 4 bases separated the two germline ends. The CDR3 covers 12 residues. The CDR3 loop reads CASSLSAGELFF. The CDR3 DNA reads as TGTGCCAGCAGCTTATCGGCCGGGGAGCTGTTTTTT.

This clone was seen only a few times. CDR3 coding DNA: TGTGCCAGCAGCTTAGCGCTAATCGGGATCACCGGGGAGCTGTTTTTT. It codes for CASSLALIGITGELFF. The chain recombines TRBV7-2 with TRBJ2-2, with a weak D call TRBD2 (5 bases). The CDR3 runs to 16 residues. The germline V and J ends were trimmed by 0 bases and 4 bases, with 12 bases remaining between them. Germline V gene sequence: CDR1 SGHTA, CDR2 FQGNSA.

This clone was seen once. The rearrangement links TRBV9 to TRBJ2-1, with 9 bases identical to TRBD2. Per the germline V gene, CDR1 is SGDLS and CDR2 is YYNGEE. The CDR3 runs to 15 residues. Losses at the gene ends were 0 bases for V and 7 bases for J; bases not matched to a gene: 5. CDR3 DNA: TGTGCCAGCAGCGTAGATGAGGGACTAGCAAATGAGCAGTTCTTC. Its translation is CASSVDEGLANEQFF.

This clone was observed a few times. The chain couples TRBV18 to TRBJ2-5, with unresolved D. The germline V and J ends were trimmed by 0 bases and 5 bases, with 10 bases remaining between them. Germline loops: CDR1 KGHSH, CDR2 LQKENI. The CDR3 has 14 amino acids. In DNA, the CDR3 is TGTGCCAGCTCACCACCAGCTGAGAGGGAGACCCAGTACTTC. This encodes CASSPPAERETQYF.

This clone was recorded a few times. This chain uses TRBV29-1 with TRBJ2-1; 7 nucleotides agree with TRBD1. V gave up 7 bases and J gave up 2 bases; unmatched junction bases: 5. The CDR3 loop spans 13 amino acids. Germline loops: CDR1 SQVTM, CDR2 ANQGSEA. The chain's CDR3 is CSGGTVAYNEQFF. The CDR3 coding sequence is TGCAGCGGTGGGACAGTAGCCTACAATGAGCAGTTCTTC.

The chain has TRBV15 and TRBJ2-5, with a weak D call TRBD2 (7 bases). V was clipped by 0 bases and J by 1 base, with 15 bases between them. The CDR3 consists of 17 residues. The germline V gene has CDR1 LNHNV and CDR2 YYDKDF (reference sequence). CDR3 protein: CATSRDPRGGLQETQYF. Written as DNA, the CDR3 is TGTGCCACCAGCAGAGATCCAAGGGGGGGGCTCCAAGAGACCCAGTACTTC. Full variable domain (outside the CDR3, taken from reference TRBV15 and TRBJ2-5): DAMVIQNPRYQVTQFGKPVTLSCSQTLNHNVMYWYQQKSSQAPKLLFHYYDKDFNNEADTPDNFQSRRPNTSFCFLDIRSPGLGDTAMYLCATSRDPRGGLQETQYFGPGTRLLVL.

The table lists this clone with a count of one. The V and J genes are TRBV4-2 and TRBJ1-1; 10 bases map to TRBD1. The V gene's germline CDR1 is LGHNA and CDR2 YNFKEQ. The ends lost 4 bases at V and 4 bases at J; junction bases unmatched: 3. This CDR3 is 14 amino acids long. The CDR3 bases are TGTGCCAGCAGCCGACAGGGGGCGGCCACTGAAGCTTTCTTT. It is translated as CASSRQGAATEAFF.

In this sample, this clone turned up a few times. The V and J genes are TRBV29-1 and TRBJ2-3, with a weak D call TRBD1 (5 bases). V was cut by 8 bases and J by 0 bases, with 9 bases left in between. Germline V gene lookup returns CDR1 SQVTM and CDR2 ANQGSEA. The CDR3 is made up of 12 amino acids. The DNA for the CDR3 is TGCAGCTTACAGGAAAGCACAGATACGCAGTATTTT. Amino acids: CSLQESTDTQYF.

The CDR3 region is CATSPQVLGNQPQHF. CDR3 DNA: TGTGCCACCAGCCCGCAGGTCCTAGGCAATCAGCCCCAGCATTTT. The chain uses TRBV15 and TRBJ1-5; D gene unclear. There are 15 residues in the CDR3. The germline CDR1 and CDR2 sequences are LNHNV and YYDKDF (reference sequence). Deletions cut 5 bases from V and 2 bases from J, with 13 bases between.

The chain employs TRBV7-2 and TRBJ2-3; 10 nucleotides line up with TRBD2. Germline CDR1 and CDR2: SGHTA and FQGNSA. CDR3 length: 16 amino acids. The V gene end was trimmed by 1 base and the J gene end by 3 bases; junction bases not matched to a gene: 4. The CDR3 here is CASSLVQTSGTDTQYF. The CDR3, as DNA: TGTGCCAGCAGCTTAGTCCAGACTAGCGGGACAGATACGCAGTATTTT.

A few counts support this clone. The chain is built from TRBV2 and TRBJ2-1, with D tentatively TRBD1 (6 bases). Germline V gene sequence: CDR1 SNHLY, CDR2 FYNNEI. The CDR3 length is 13 residues. V lost 7 bases, J lost 7 bases, and 14 bases lay in between. CDR3 in amino acids: CASTTEQGNEQFF. CDR3 DNA: TGTGCCAGCACCACGGAACAGGGAAATGAGCAGTTCTTC.

The chain couples TRBV10-3 to TRBJ2-7, with 8 bases identical to TRBD1. V was pared by 4 bases and J by 5 bases, with 7 bases of the junction left unmatched. Germline CDR1 reads ENHRY; CDR2 reads SYGVKD. The CDR3 loop spans 14 amino acids. The CDR3 reads CAISGGGQGNEQYF. The CDR3, as DNA: TGTGCCATCAGTGGGGGAGGACAGGGTAACGAGCAGTACTTC.